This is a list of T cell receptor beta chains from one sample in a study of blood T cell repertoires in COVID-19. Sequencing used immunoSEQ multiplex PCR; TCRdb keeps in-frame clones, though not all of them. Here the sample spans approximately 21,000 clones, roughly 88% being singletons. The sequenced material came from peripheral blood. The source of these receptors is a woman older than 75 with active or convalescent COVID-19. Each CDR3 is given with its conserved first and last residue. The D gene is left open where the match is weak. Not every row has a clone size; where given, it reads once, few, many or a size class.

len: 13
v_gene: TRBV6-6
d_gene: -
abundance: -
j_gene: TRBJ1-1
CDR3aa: CASSPTGGTEAFF
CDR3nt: TGTGCCAGCAGTCCGACGGGGGGCACTGAAGCTTTCTTT

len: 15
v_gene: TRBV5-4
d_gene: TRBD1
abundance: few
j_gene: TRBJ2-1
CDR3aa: CASSLYARGNNEQFF
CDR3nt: TGTGCCAGCAGCTTGTATGCCAGGGGGAATAATGAGCAGTTCTTC

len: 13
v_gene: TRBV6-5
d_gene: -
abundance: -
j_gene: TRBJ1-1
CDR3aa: CASSSGVYTEAFF
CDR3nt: TGTGCCAGTTCTAGCGGGGTCTACACTGAAGCTTTCTTT

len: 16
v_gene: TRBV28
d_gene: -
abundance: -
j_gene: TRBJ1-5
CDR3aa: CASSTSTGVSNQPQHF
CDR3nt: -

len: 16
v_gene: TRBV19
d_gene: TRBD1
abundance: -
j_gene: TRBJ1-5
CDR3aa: CASSIGTGRGGQPQHF
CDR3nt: TGTGCCAGTAGTATTGGGACAGGGCGGGGAGGGCAGCCCCAGCATTTT

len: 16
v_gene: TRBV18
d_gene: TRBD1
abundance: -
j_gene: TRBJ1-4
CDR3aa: CASSYDRGATNEKLFF
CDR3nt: TGTGCCAGCTCCTACGACAGGGGGGCCACTAATGAAAAACTGTTTTTT

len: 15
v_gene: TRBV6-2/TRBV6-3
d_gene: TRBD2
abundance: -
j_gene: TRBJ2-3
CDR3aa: CASSIAGAGGDTQYF
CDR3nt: TGTGCCAGCAGTATAGCGGGGGCCGGGGGGGATACGCAGTATTTT

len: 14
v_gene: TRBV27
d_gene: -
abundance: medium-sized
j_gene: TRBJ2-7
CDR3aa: CASSLQGPPYEQYF
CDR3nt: TGTGCCAGCAGCCTGCAGGGGCCCCCCTACGAGCAGTACTTC

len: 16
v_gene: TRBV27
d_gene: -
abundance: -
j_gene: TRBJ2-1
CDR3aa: CASTFVAGHSYNEQFF
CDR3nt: TGTGCCAGCACGTTTGTGGCGGGTCACTCCTACAATGAGCAGTTCTTC

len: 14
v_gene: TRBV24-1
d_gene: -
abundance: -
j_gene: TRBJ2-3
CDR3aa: CATSDVRGTDTQYF
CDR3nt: TGTGCCACCAGCGACGTCAGGGGCACAGATACGCAGTATTTT

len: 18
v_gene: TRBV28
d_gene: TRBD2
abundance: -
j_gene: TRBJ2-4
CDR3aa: CASSKVGTSGRFGGIQYF
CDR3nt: TGTGCCAGCAGTAAAGTAGGGACTAGCGGGAGATTTGGAGGCATTCAGTACTTC

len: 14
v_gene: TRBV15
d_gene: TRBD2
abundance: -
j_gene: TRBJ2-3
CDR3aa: CATSPRLARDTQYF
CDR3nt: TGTGCCACCAGTCCCAGACTAGCGAGGGATACGCAGTATTTT

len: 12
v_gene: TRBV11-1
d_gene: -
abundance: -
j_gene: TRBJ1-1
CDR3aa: CASSLVNREAFF
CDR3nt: TGTGCCAGCAGCTTAGTAAACAGGGAAGCTTTCTTT

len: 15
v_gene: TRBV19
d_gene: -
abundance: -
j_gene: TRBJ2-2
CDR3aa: CASSMLAGNTGELFF
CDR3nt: TGTGCCAGTAGTATGCTGGCGGGGAACACCGGGGAGCTGTTTTTT

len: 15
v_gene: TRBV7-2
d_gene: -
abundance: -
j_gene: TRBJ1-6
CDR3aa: CASSLPPEVNSPLHF
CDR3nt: TGTGCCAGCAGCTTACCTCCCGAGGTTAATTCACCCCTCCACTTT

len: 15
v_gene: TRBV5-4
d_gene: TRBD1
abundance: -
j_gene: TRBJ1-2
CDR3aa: CASSLEGTGAYGYTF
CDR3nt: TGTGCCAGCAGCTTGGAGGGGACAGGGGCCTATGGCTACACCTTC

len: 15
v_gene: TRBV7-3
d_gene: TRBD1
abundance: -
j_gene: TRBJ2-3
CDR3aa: CASSLKGGGTDTQYF
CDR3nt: TGTGCCAGCAGCTTAAAAGGGGGCGGCACAGATACGCAGTATTTT

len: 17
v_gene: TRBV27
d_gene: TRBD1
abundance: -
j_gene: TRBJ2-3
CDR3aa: CASSRDRTYLGTDTQYF
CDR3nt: TGTGCCAGCAGTCGGGACAGAACTTACTTGGGCACAGATACGCAGTATTTT

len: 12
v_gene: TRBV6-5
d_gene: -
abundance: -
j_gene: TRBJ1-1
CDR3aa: CASRAKNTEAFF
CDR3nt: TGTGCCAGCAGAGCCAAAAACACTGAAGCTTTCTTT

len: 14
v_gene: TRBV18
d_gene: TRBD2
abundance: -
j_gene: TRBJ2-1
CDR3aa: CASSPTSSGREQFF
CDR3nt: TGTGCCAGCTCACCAACATCTAGCGGGAGGGAGCAGTTCTTC

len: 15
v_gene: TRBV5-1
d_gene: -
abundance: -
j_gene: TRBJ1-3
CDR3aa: CASSLPDSSGNTIYF
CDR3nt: TGCGCCAGCAGCTTGCCGGACAGCTCTGGAAACACCATATATTTT

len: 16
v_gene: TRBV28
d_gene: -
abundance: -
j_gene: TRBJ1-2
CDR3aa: CASSHAYPGGNYGYTF
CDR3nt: TGTGCCAGCAGCCACGCTTATCCGGGGGGGAACTATGGCTACACCTTC

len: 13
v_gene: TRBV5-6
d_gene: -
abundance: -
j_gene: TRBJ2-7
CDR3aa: CASSRGHSYEQYF
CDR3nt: TGTGCCAGCAGCCGAGGACACAGCTACGAGCAGTACTTC

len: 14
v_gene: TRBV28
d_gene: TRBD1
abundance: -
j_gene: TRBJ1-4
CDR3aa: CASRAQGAGEKLFF
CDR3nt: TGTGCCAGCAGGGCACAGGGGGCAGGTGAAAAACTGTTTTTT

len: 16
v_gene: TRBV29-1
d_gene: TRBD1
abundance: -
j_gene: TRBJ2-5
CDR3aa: CSVGGPGTGGQGTQYF
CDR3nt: TGCAGCGTTGGGGGACCCGGGACAGGGGGACAAGGGACCCAGTACTTC

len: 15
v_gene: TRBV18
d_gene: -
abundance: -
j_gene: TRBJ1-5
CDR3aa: CASSPGQISNQPQHF
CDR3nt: TGTGCCAGCTCACCCGGACAGATAAGCAATCAGCCCCAGCATTTT

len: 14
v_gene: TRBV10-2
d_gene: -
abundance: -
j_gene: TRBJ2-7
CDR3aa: CASQTGFFVYEQYF
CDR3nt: TGCGCCAGCCAAACAGGGTTCTTCGTCTACGAGCAGTACTTC

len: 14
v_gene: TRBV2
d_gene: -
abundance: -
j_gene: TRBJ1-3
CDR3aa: CASQPGGSGNTIYF
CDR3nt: TGTGCCAGCCAACCCGGGGGATCTGGAAACACCATATATTTT

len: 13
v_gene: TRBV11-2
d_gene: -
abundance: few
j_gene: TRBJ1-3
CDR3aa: CASSLGRVNTIYF
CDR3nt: TGTGCCAGCAGCTTAGGTCGGGTAAACACCATATATTTT

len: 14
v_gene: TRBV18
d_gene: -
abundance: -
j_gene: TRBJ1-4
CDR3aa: CASSPESGDAKLFF
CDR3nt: TGTGCCAGCTCACCAGAATCAGGGGATGCAAAACTGTTTTTT

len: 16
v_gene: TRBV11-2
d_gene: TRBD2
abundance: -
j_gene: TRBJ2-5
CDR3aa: CASSPILAGVGETQYF
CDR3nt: TGTGCCAGCAGCCCCATCCTAGCGGGAGTTGGCGAGACCCAGTACTTC